One and the same sample provided the 28 T cell receptor beta chains below, sequenced in a study of blood T cells in healthy people across ages. Then a second PCR, running roughly 7 to 11 cycles, was carried out with a sample-barcoded 5' primer and a J-beta primer mix. TCRdb reprocessed the 5' RACE reads via MiXCR and lists one record per CDR3 protein. The data show approximately 800,000 distinct CDR3 sequences, around 36% seen once. Sequencing input: blood. The receptors were sampled from a man between 18 and 35 years old in good health.

As for this clonotype: Just one base apart from a much larger clone, this may be a read error. The V call is TRBV5-1, the J call TRBJ2-5; 8 bases are a match to TRBD1. This CDR3 comprises 12 residues. Unmatched junction bases numbered 9, after V lost 6 bases and J lost 11 bases. Germline-derived CDR1 and CDR2 are SGHRS and YFSETQ. This CDR3 reads CASISGQGLQYF. In nucleotides, the CDR3 is TGCGCCAGCATCTCTGGACAGGGACTTCAGTACTTC.

A few counts support this clonotype. The V gene is TRBV12-5, the J gene TRBJ2-1; 9 bases match TRBD1. CDR1 and CDR2 from the germline V gene are LGHNT and FRNRAP. The CDR3 is 16 amino acids. The V segment lost 6 bases and the J segment 8 bases; nucleotides outside the gene matches: 14. The CDR3 DNA sequence: TGTGCTAGTGGACCCCGGGACAGGGCTAAAAGGGATGAGCAGTTCTTC. Its translation: CASGPRDRAKRDEQFF.

A note on this clonotype: A clone one base away is much larger, so this may be a read error. This chain links TRBV20-1 with TRBJ2-1; unclear D gene. The V end lost 2 bases, the J end lost 3 bases, and 5 bases lay between the germline ends. Germline assignment: CDR1 DFQATT and CDR2 SNEGSKA (reference sequence). CDR3 length: 12 residues. The CDR3 sequence is CSARWRYNEQFF. The CDR3 nucleotides read TGCAGTGCTAGATGGCGCTACAATGAGCAGTTCTTC.

The rearrangement joins TRBV20-1 to TRBJ1-2; tentative D call: TRBD1 (6 bases). V lost 5 bases and J lost 2, with 9 bases in between. CDR1 is DFQATT and CDR2 is SNEGSKA in the germline V gene (reference sequence). This CDR3 has 12 residues. In DNA form, the CDR3 reads TGCAGTGCTCACAGGGTCAACTATGGCTACACCTTC. Protein: CSAHRVNYGYTF.

This clonotype has a handful of counts. This clone may be a read error of a much larger clone one base away. The rearrangement uses TRBV12-3 or TRBV12-4 and TRBJ2-1; TRBD2 might be the D (6 bases). V lost 11 bases and J 7 bases, leaving 12 bases between the germline ends. The CDR3 runs to 11 residues. As DNA, the CDR3 is TGTGCCGGCCGTGGGGGGAATGAGCAGTTCTTC. As protein: CAGRGGNEQFF.

For this clonotype: A junction end diverges from the germline sequence, so it may reflect a read error. V usage is TRBV5-5 and J usage is TRBJ2-4; 7 nucleotides match TRBD2. There are 16 residues in the CDR3. CDR1 and CDR2 from the germline V gene are SGHKS and YYEKEE (reference sequence). For the CDR3, the DNA is TGTGCCAGCAGCTTGGCGTGGCTAGCGGTGTTGAACATTCCGTACTTC. Amino acids: CASSLAWLAVLNIPYF.

V gene TRBV27 combines with J gene TRBJ2-3, with a tentative D call TRBD2 (6 bases). Germline CDR1 and CDR2: MNHEY and SMNVEV (reference sequence). The CDR3 runs 16 residues. The V end was cut by 1 base, the J end by 0 bases, with 11 bases between. The CDR3 region has the DNA TGTGCCAGCAGTTTATTGGCGGGGTATAGCACAGATACGCAGTATTTT. Residues: CASSLLAGYSTDTQYF.

As concerns this clonotype: A much larger clonotype is one base distant, so this may be a read error. The V call is TRBV12-3 or TRBV12-4, the J call TRBJ1-2; TRBD1 agrees at 7 bases. V lost 3 bases and J lost 4; bases outside the gene matches: 8. The CDR3 has 15 residues. The CDR3 nucleotides are TGTGCCAGCAGTTTTGGGTGCACAGGGGCCTATGGCTACACCTTC. Residues: CASSFGCTGAYGYTF.

J is TRBJ2-6 and V is TRBV4-2, with D tentatively TRBD1 (5 bases). V was cut by 6 bases and J by 0 bases, with 6 bases left in between. The CDR3 is made up of 14 amino acids. Germline CDR1 is LGHNA and CDR2 is YNFKEQ. For the CDR3, the DNA is TGTGCCAGCAGAGGGGACTCTGGGGCCAACGTCCTGACTTTC. Translated, it gives CASRGDSGANVLTF.

V gene TRBV5-1 combines with J gene TRBJ2-1; D possibly corresponds to TRBD1 (5 bases). V lost 3 bases and J lost 7, with 17 bases in between. The CDR3 runs 15 residues. Germline CDR1 reads SGHRS; CDR2 reads YFSETQ. The CDR3 bases are TGCGCCAGCAGCTGGGCGAGGACAAATCCGAATGAGCAGTTCTTC. This encodes CASSWARTNPNEQFF.

The chain couples TRBV6-2 or TRBV6-3 to TRBJ2-3; no clear D. Germline V gene sequence: CDR1 MNHEY, CDR2 SVGEGT. The CDR3 spans 15 residues. Trimming removed 0 bases from V and 0 bases from J, with 7 bases in between. The CDR3 sequence is CASSYSIGSTDTQYF. Here the CDR3 DNA reads TGTGCCAGCAGTTACTCGATAGGCAGCACAGATACGCAGTATTTT.

The V gene is TRBV21-1, the J gene TRBJ2-4. TRBV21-1 is reported as a pseudogene. The CDR3 runs 15 residues. This CDR3 is CASSKGPGRENIQYF. The CDR3 DNA reads TGTGCCAGCAGCAAAGGGCCAGGCCGTGAAAACATTCAGTACTTC.

V and J are TRBV5-1 and TRBJ1-1; D is ambiguous. The CDR3 has 14 amino acids. Per germline, CDR1 SGHRS and CDR2 YFSETQ. V lost 1 base, J lost 4 bases, and 11 bases lay in between. The CDR3 sequence is CASSLHRSSTEAFF. DNA of the CDR3: TGCGCCAGCAGCTTGCATCGGTCGTCCACTGAAGCTTTCTTT.

There are many counts of this clonotype. The chain has TRBV12-3 or TRBV12-4 and TRBJ2-3; D remains ambiguous. The CDR3 runs to 11 residues. V lost 4 bases and J 14 bases, leaving 13 bases between the germline ends. CDR3 amino acids: CASSSGLERYF. The CDR3 DNA is TGTGCCAGCAGTTCCGGTTTGGAGCGGTATTTT.

The chain carries TRBV3-1 and TRBJ1-1, with a possible D match to TRBD1 (5 bases). The CDR3 extends over 14 amino acids. Germline CDR1 reads LGHDT; CDR2 reads YNNKEL (reference sequence). Deletions cut 6 bases from V and 1 base from J, with 12 bases between. CDR3 DNA sequence: TGTGCCAGCAGACGGACACGGGCGAACACTGAAGCTTTCTTT. This sequence encodes CASRRTRANTEAFF. The whole variable domain, remainder taken from reference TRBV3-1 and TRBJ1-1, is DTAVSQTPKYLVTQMGNDKSIKCEQNLGHDTMYWYKQDSKKFLKIMFSYNNKELIINETVPNRFSPKSPDKAHLNLHINSLELGDSAVYFCASRRTRANTEAFFGQGTRLTVV.

This chain connects TRBV10-3 to TRBJ2-7, with D unclear. The J call may be incorrect, as the DNA end agrees better with TRBJ2-5. This CDR3 comprises 12 residues. Per germline, CDR1 ENHRY and CDR2 SYGVKD. This CDR3 reads CATEMPGETQYF. The DNA for the CDR3 is TGTGCCACAGAAATGCCCGGGGAGACCCAGTACTTC.

The table lists this clonotype with a few counts. V is TRBV12-3 or TRBV12-4 and J is TRBJ2-1, with a possible D match to TRBD2 (7 bases). V was trimmed by 6 bases and J by 4 bases, leaving 25 bases between them. The length of the CDR3 is 18 residues. The CDR3 is CASSPGEWGGLSYNEQFF. The DNA of the CDR3 is TGTGCCAGCAGCCCAGGTGAATGGGGGGGCCTCTCGTACAATGAGCAGTTCTTC.

This clonotype was observed a few times. The CDR3 sequence: CASSSGSFSAFF. CDR3 nucleotides: TGTGCCAGCAGCTCAGGGTCGTTTTCGGCTTTCTTT. This chain uses TRBV7-6 with TRBJ1-1, with D perhaps matching TRBD1 (5 bases). The CDR3 has 12 residues. Germline V lookup: CDR1 SGHVS, CDR2 FNYEAQ. The V gene lost 4 bases and the J gene lost 11 bases, with 14 bases spanning the gap.

This clonotype was counted between two and nine times. V is TRBV20-1 and J is TRBJ1-2; TRBD1 is a possible D gene (6 bases). In germline, CDR1 is DFQATT, CDR2 SNEGSKA (reference sequence). Deletions cut 6 bases from V and 4 bases from J, with 12 bases between. The CDR3 is 12 residues long. The CDR3 sequence is CSAITGIYGYTF. The CDR3 nucleotides are TGCAGTGCGATCACAGGGATCTATGGCTACACCTTC.

The chain has TRBV14 and TRBJ2-2, with a tentative D call TRBD2 (6 bases). Germline V lookup: CDR1 SGHDN, CDR2 FVKESK. The CDR3 consists of 16 residues. The V end was cut by 5 bases, the J end by 4 bases, with 17 bases between. The CDR3 reads CASSFRTNRGTGELFF. The CDR3 DNA is TGTGCCAGCAGCTTTCGGACTAACCGGGGCACCGGGGAGCTGTTTTTT.

CDR3 nucleotide sequence: TGTGCCAGCAGCTTAGACCGGGATCGGCAGTACTTC. It is translated as CASSLDRDRQYF. J is TRBJ2-5 and V is TRBV7-6; TRBD2 is a possible D gene (5 bases). The CDR3 covers 12 residues. Germline V gives CDR1 SGHVS, CDR2 FNYEAQ. Trimming removed 1 base at V and 11 bases at J, with 11 bases between.

This chain connects TRBV20-1 to TRBJ1-1; no clear D gene. This CDR3 is built from 14 residues. V lost 0 bases to trimming and J lost 11 bases, with 19 bases between them. In germline, CDR1 is DFQATT, CDR2 SNEGSKA (reference sequence). The chain's CDR3 is CSARDLTADLTAFF. Written as DNA, the CDR3 is TGCAGTGCTAGAGATCTGACGGCTGACCTGACGGCTTTCTTT.

The chain employs TRBV7-2 and TRBJ1-4; TRBD1 aligns across 8 bases. The CDR3 is 16 amino acids. V lost 3 bases, J lost 7 bases, and 10 bases stayed unmatched. Per the germline V gene, CDR1 is SGHTA and CDR2 is FQGNSA. The CDR3 region has the DNA TGTGCCAGCAGCTTGAGGGGACAGGCTATGCCTGAAAAACTGTTTTTT. This sequence encodes CASSLRGQAMPEKLFF. The full variable domain, rest sourced from reference TRBV7-2 and TRBJ1-4, is GAGVSQSPSNKVTEKGKDVELRCDPISGHTALYWYRQSLGQGLEFLIYFQGNSAPDKSGLPSDRFSAERTGGSVSTLTIQRTQQEDSAVYLCASSLRGQAMPEKLFFGSGTQLSVL.

The gene calls are TRBV5-1 and TRBJ2-1; 12 positions match TRBD2. CDR3 length: 14 amino acids. V lost 2 bases, J lost 10 bases, and 4 bases stayed unmatched. Germline CDR1 is SGHRS and CDR2 is YFSETQ. In DNA, the CDR3 is TGCGCCAGCAGCTTCTCCGGGACTAGCGGGGAGCAGTTCTTC. This codes for CASSFSGTSGEQFF.

The chain employs TRBV29-1 and TRBJ2-3, with 8 positions matching TRBD1. Germline V gene data show CDR1 as SQVTM and CDR2 as ANQGSEA. This CDR3 is 15 amino acids long. V dropped 3 bases and J dropped 6; count of bases not matched to a gene: 11. The CDR3 DNA reads TGCAGCGTTGACCGCGGGCAGGGGGCATCGGATACGCAGTATTTT. Protein product: CSVDRGQGASDTQYF.

The chain uses TRBV6-2 or TRBV6-3 and TRBJ1-2; D gene uncertain. This CDR3 spans 15 amino acids. Germline CDR1 is MNHEY and CDR2 is SVGEGT. The ends were cut back, 0 bases at V and 1 base at J, with 9 bases in the middle. The CDR3 nucleotides are TGTGCCAGCAGTTACTCGAAAAGGGATAACTATGGCTACACCTTC. It specifies CASSYSKRDNYGYTF.

In regard to this clonotype: One end of the junction does not line up with germline, which may come from a read error. The rearrangement links TRBV7-8 to TRBJ2-5, with D tentatively TRBD1 (5 bases). Near its end, the DNA agrees better with TRBJ2-7, so the J call may be wrong. Per germline, CDR1 SGHVS and CDR2 FQNEAQ. The CDR3 totals 11 residues. The CDR3, as DNA: TGTGCCGGCAGCCGACAGATCGAGCAGTACTTC. As protein: CAGSRQIEQYF.

The chain joins TRBV6-1 to TRBJ2-1; 12 bases match TRBD1. The end of the DNA fits TRBJ2-7 better, so the J call may be wrong. This CDR3 has 18 residues. Looked up from germline, CDR1 is MNHNS and CDR2 is SASEGT. In nucleotides, the CDR3 is TGTGCCAGCAGTCCGGGACAGGGGGCTGGGTTGTCCTACAATGAGCAGTACTTC. Translation: CASSPGQGAGLSYNEQYF.